The clone carrying this T cell receptor beta chain was counted a few times. V was shortened by 8 bases and J by 4 bases, with 8 bases between the two germline ends. The germline gives CDR1 LGHNT, CDR2 FRNRAP. The CDR3 covers 12 residues. The data stem from a study of CD8 T cells in ankylosing spondylitis. Using its own MiXCR run on the 5' RACE reads, TCRdb lists one record per CDR3 protein. The table includes about 260,000 distinct CDR3 sequences, roughly a quarter detected once. The chain couples TRBV12-5 to TRBJ2-2; D not resolved. The origin of this receptor is a male donor with ankylosing spondylitis or in good health (not recorded which). The sequencing input was blood, either unsorted or a sorted T cell fraction (not recorded which). This CDR3 reads CASYRITGELFF. The CDR3 DNA reads TGTGCTAGTTATCGGATCACCGGGGAGCTGTTTTTT.